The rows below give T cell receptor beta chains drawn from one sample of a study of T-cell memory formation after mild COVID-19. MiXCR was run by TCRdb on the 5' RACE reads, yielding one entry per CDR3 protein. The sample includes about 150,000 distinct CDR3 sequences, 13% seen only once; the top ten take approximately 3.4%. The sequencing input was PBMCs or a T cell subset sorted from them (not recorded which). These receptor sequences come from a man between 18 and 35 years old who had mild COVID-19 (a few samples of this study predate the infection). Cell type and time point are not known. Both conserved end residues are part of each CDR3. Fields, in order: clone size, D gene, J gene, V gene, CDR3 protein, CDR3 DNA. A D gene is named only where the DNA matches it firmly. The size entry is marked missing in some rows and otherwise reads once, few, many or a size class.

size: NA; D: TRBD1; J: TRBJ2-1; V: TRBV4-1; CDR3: CASSQYNRGRGNEQFF; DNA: TGCGCCAGCAGCCAATATAACAGGGGGCGCGGCAATGAGCAGTTCTTC
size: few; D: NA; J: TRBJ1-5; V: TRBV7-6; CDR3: CASSLGQGSSNQPQHF; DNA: TGTGCCAGCAGCTTAGGGCAGGGGAGTAGCAATCAGCCCCAGCATTTT
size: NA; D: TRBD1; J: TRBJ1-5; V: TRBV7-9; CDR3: CASSAGGWQPQHF; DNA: TGTGCCAGCAGCGCAGGGGGCTGGCAGCCCCAGCATTTT
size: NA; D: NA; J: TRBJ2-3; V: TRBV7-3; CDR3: CASTGGNTDTQYF; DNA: TGTGCCAGCACTGGGGGGAACACAGATACGCAGTATTTT
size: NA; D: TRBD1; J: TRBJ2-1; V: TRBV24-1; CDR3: CATSTPDGTGVRDEQFF; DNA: TGTGCCACCAGTACACCAGACGGGACAGGGGTCCGAGATGAGCAGTTCTTC
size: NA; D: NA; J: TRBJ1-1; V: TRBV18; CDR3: CASSLDSEAFF; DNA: TGTGCCAGCTCCCTAGACAGTGAAGCTTTCTTT
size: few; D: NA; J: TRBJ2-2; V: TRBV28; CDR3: CASSFPFANTGELFF; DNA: TGTGCCAGCAGTTTCCCCTTCGCGAACACCGGGGAGCTGTTTTTT
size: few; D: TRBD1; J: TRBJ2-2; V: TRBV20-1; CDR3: CSASTGGPTGELFF; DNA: TGCAGTGCTAGCACAGGGGGCCCCACCGGGGAGCTGTTTTTT
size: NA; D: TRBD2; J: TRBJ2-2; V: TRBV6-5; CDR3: CASRGTSGGLGGELFF; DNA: TGTGCCAGCAGGGGAACTAGCGGGGGTTTGGGCGGGGAGCTGTTTTTT
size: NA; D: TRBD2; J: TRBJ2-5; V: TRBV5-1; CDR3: CASSLGRRGGRWQETQYF; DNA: TGCGCCAGCAGCTTGGGTCGGCGGGGGGGCCGATGGCAAGAGACCCAGTACTTC
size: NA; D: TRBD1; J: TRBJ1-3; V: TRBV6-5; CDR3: CASSYRLGTGADTIYF; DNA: TGTGCCAGCAGTTACCGCCTAGGGACAGGAGCGGACACCATATATTTT
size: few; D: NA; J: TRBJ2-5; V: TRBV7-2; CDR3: CASSPRTMETQYF; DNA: TGTGCCAGCAGCCCAAGGACTATGGAGACCCAGTACTTC
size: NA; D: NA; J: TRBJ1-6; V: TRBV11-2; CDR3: CASSLEGRGKVNSPLHF; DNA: TGTGCCAGCAGCTTAGAAGGCCGGGGAAAGGTTAACTCACCCCTCCACTTT
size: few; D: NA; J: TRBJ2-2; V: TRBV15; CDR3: CATSRAPVGELFF; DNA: TGTGCCACCAGCAGAGCGCCGGTCGGGGAGCTGTTTTTT
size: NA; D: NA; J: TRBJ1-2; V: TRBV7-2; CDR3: CASSLSHGANYGYTF; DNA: TGTGCCAGCAGCTTAAGTCACGGAGCTAACTATGGCTACACCTTC
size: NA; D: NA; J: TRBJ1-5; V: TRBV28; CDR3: CASSKGGGNQPQHF; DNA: TGTGCCAGCAGCAAGGGGGGAGGCAATCAGCCCCAGCATTTT
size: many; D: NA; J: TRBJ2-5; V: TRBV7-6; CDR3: CASSLVWDQETQYF; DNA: TGTGCCAGCAGCTTAGTCTGGGACCAAGAGACCCAGTACTTC
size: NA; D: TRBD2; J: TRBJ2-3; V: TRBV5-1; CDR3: CASSLQGLPTDTQYF; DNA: TGCGCCAGCAGCTTGCAGGGACTACCTACAGATACGCAGTATTTT
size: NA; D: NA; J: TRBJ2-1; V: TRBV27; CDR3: CASRYSGFYNEQFF; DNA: TGTGCCAGCAGGTACAGCGGGTTCTACAATGAGCAGTTCTTC
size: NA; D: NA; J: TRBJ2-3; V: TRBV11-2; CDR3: CASSIFVDTQYF; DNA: TGTGCCAGCAGCATCTTCGTAGATACGCAGTATTTT
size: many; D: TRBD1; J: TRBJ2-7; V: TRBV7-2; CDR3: CASSRQGTYEQYF; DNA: TGTGCCAGCAGCCGACAGGGGACCTACGAGCAGTACTTC
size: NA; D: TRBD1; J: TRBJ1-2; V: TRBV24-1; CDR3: CATSDGTGGAGGYTF; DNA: TGTGCCACCAGCGATGGGACAGGGGGCGCTGGTGGCTACACCTTC
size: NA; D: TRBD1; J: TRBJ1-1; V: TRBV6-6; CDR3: CASSYQGARGAEAFF; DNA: TGTGCCAGCAGCTATCAGGGGGCGCGAGGCGCTGAAGCTTTCTTT
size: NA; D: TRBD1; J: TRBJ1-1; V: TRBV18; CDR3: CASSLRDRGFDTEAFF; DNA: TGTGCCAGCTCACTCCGGGACAGGGGTTTCGACACTGAAGCTTTCTTT
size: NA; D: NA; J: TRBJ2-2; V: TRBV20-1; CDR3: CSARDRRQGANTGELFF; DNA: TGCAGTGCTAGAGATCGGAGGCAGGGCGCGAACACCGGGGAGCTGTTTTTT
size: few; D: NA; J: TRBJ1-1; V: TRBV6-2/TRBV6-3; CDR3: CASSYRTATEAFF; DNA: TGTGCCAGCAGTTACAGGACAGCCACTGAAGCTTTCTTT
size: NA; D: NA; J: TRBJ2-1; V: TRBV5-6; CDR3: CASSFQQYNEQFF; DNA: TGTGCCAGCAGCTTCCAACAATACAATGAGCAGTTCTTC
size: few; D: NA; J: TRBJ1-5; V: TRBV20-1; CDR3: CSARDEKVFSNQPQHF; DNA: TGCAGTGCTAGAGATGAGAAGGTTTTCAGCAATCAGCCCCAGCATTTT
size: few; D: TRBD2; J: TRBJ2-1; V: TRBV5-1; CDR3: CASSPGLAGVDEQFF; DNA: TGCGCCAGCAGCCCGGGACTAGCGGGGGTGGATGAGCAGTTCTTC